This T cell receptor (beta chain) stems from a study of blood T cell repertoires in COVID-19. Germline CDR1 and CDR2: KGHDR and SFDVKD. The CDR3 is 17 residues long. The ends lost 7 bases at V and 2 bases at J; junction bases unmatched: 10. Original processing methods: Estimation of nucleated cell counts relied on the amplification of reference gene primers. TCRdb's table, derived via immunoSEQ multiplex PCR, lists solely in-frame clones and lacks some. V and J calls and clone size are as listed in that table; D and trimming were resolved from the DNA. The repertoire holds roughly 88,000 clones, with roughly 80% as singletons.

The clonotype comes from a woman over 75 with acute or convalescent COVID-19. The sequencing sample was made of peripheral blood. The chain recombines TRBV24-1 with TRBJ1-3; 10 bases fit TRBD1. The CDR3 DNA sequence: TGTGCCACCAGAAGACCCGGGACAGGGGCAACTGGAAACACCATATATTTT. Translated, it gives CATRRPGTGATGNTIYF.